The 29 T cell receptor beta chains listed next were all sequenced from one sample in a study of cytomegalovirus exposure and HLA in healthy donors. The study ran its PCR with 60 Vbeta and 13 Jbeta primers. Profiling relied on immunoSEQ multiplex PCR, and the TCRdb table lists in-frame clones only, not all of them. Here the sample spans about 200,000 clones, approximately 78% being singletons. Material: PBMCs. Receptors originate from a woman in her forties in good health and CMV-seronegative.

This rearrangement joins TRBV11-2 to TRBJ2-1; D uncertain. CDR1 is SGHAT and CDR2 is FQNNGV in the germline V gene. The V end lost 5 bases, the J end lost 3 bases, and 14 bases lay between the germline ends. There are 15 residues in the CDR3. The CDR3 nucleotides are TGTGCCAGCAGCCCCAGATCAGGAAACTACAATGAGCAGTTCTTC. Protein: CASSPRSGNYNEQFF.

This chain connects TRBV5-8 to TRBJ2-3; D gene ambiguous. The CDR3 spans 13 residues. Trimming removed 2 bases from V and 5 bases from J, with 9 bases in between. Germline V lookup: CDR1 SGHTS, CDR2 YDEGEE. The CDR3, as DNA: TGTGCCAGCAGCTTCAGCGCCCAAGATACGCAGTATTTT. This translates into CASSFSAQDTQYF.

The chain has TRBV30 and TRBJ1-1; D not resolved. Trimming took off 4 bases at V and 1 base at J, with 22 bases between the two ends. CDR1 and CDR2 (germline): GTSNPN, SVGIG (reference sequence). This CDR3 is 17 amino acids long. The CDR3 is CAWIYWLVGRGNTEAFF. The CDR3 DNA reads TGTGCCTGGATCTATTGGCTGGTGGGGAGAGGGAACACTGAAGCTTTCTTT.

J is TRBJ1-3 and V is TRBV11-2, with no clear D. Germline V gives CDR1 SGHAT, CDR2 FQNNGV. Trimming took 3 bases from V and 4 from J, leaving 16 bases between them. The CDR3 is 16 amino acids. The CDR3 is CASSFITGGRGNTIYF. The CDR3 DNA is TGTGCCAGCAGCTTTATAACGGGAGGCCGAGGAAACACCATATATTTT. Full variable domain (remainder filled in from reference TRBV11-2 and TRBJ1-3): EAGVAQSPRYKIIEKRQSVAFWCNPISGHATLYWYQQILGQGPKLLIQFQNNGVVDDSQLPKDRFSAERLKGVDSTLKIQPAKLEDSAVYLCASSFITGGRGNTIYFGEGSWLTVV.

J is TRBJ2-1 and V is TRBV29-1; no reliable D call. Trimming shortened V by 4 bases and J by 1 base, and 8 bases separated the two germline ends. The CDR3 is 13 residues long. CDR1 is SQVTM, CDR2 ANQGSEA, per germline. CDR3 loop: CSVVVLSYNEQFF. The CDR3 bases are TGCAGCGTTGTTGTATTATCCTACAATGAGCAGTTCTTC.

The J gene is TRBJ2-7, the V gene TRBV7-2; D gene unclear. Germline V lookup: CDR1 SGHTA, CDR2 FQGNSA. V dropped 2 bases and J dropped 6 bases, with 17 bases sitting between them. The CDR3 loop spans 15 amino acids. The CDR3 is CASSLYYPSLREQYF. The CDR3 DNA sequence: TGTGCCAGCAGCTTATACTACCCATCCCTCCGCGAGCAGTACTTC.

The chain combines TRBV9 with TRBJ2-3; unclear D gene. The CDR3 length is 17 residues. V gave up 2 bases and J gave up 2 bases, with 18 bases separating them. Germline CDR1 and CDR2: SGDLS and YYNGEE. The CDR3 sequence: CASSVGPIRSNTDTQYF. The CDR3 region has the DNA TGTGCCAGCAGCGTGGGCCCTATAAGGTCCAACACAGATACGCAGTATTTT.

The chain carries TRBV28 and TRBJ2-7; 9 nucleotides align to TRBD2. J gave up 2 bases and V 8 bases, and 10 bases lay outside the gene matches. The CDR3 contains 15 residues. The germline gives CDR1 MDHEN, CDR2 SYDVKM. Written as DNA, the CDR3 is TGTGCCAGCCAGAGAGCGGGAGGCCCGACCTACGAGCAGTACTTC. It is translated as CASQRAGGPTYEQYF.

This clone showed up just a few times. In the same sample, other DNA sequences code for this CDR3. The genes are TRBV5-1 and TRBJ1-1, with a weak D call TRBD1 (5 bases). Trimming pared 1 base from V and 0 bases from J, leaving 7 bases between. In germline, CDR1 is SGHRS, CDR2 YFSETQ. The CDR3 extends over 14 amino acids. The CDR3 loop reads CASSLTGMNTEAFF. DNA for the CDR3: TGCGCCAGCAGCTTGACAGGCATGAACACTGAAGCTTTCTTT. Full variable domain (missing parts from reference TRBV5-1 and TRBJ1-1): KAGVTQTPRYLIKTRGQQVTLSCSPISGHRSVSWYQQTPGQGLQFLFEYFSETQRNKGNFPGRFSGRQFSNSRSEMNVSTLELGDSALYLCASSLTGMNTEAFFGQGTRLTVV.

This clone was counted a few times. CDR3 bases: TGTGCCAGCAGCTTGGTGACTAGCGGGAGTATGGAGACCCAGTACTTC. Amino acid sequence: CASSLVTSGSMETQYF. The V call is TRBV5-4, the J call TRBJ2-5, with 12 positions matching TRBD2. The CDR3 is 16 residues long. Germline CDR1 and CDR2: SGHNT and YYREEE (reference sequence). The ends lost 0 bases at V and 5 bases at J; junction bases unmatched: 5.

V and J are TRBV2 and TRBJ1-2; weak D call: TRBD1 (6 bases). V gave up 8 bases and J gave up 4 bases, with 17 bases separating them. The CDR3 is 14 residues long. The germline V gene encodes CDR1 SNHLY and CDR2 FYNNEI. The CDR3 protein is CASWTESMGYGYTF. The CDR3 nucleotides read TGTGCCAGCTGGACAGAGTCTATGGGCTATGGCTACACCTTC.

V usage is TRBV19 and J usage is TRBJ1-1, with 9 bases aligning to TRBD1. Trimming cost V 1 base and J 4 bases; bases outside gene matches: 10. Germline CDR1 and CDR2: LNHDA and SQIVND (reference sequence). This CDR3 has 17 amino acids. Here the CDR3 DNA reads TGTGCCAGTAGTATAGTCGGGACAGGGTGGGAGGCCACTGAAGCTTTCTTT. This sequence encodes CASSIVGTGWEATEAFF.

CDR3 in DNA: TGTGCCAGCTATAGCAATCAGCCCCAGCATTTT. Translation gives CASYSNQPQHF. V usage is TRBV28 and J usage is TRBJ1-5; no reliable D call. Trimming shortened V by 8 bases and J by 0 bases, and 2 bases separated the two germline ends. Germline-derived CDR1 and CDR2 are MDHEN and SYDVKM. This CDR3 contains 11 residues.

Written as DNA, the CDR3 is TGTGCCAGCAGTTTAGCTAGCGGGAGGGCTGGCTCCTACGAGCAGTACTTC. It specifies CASSLASGRAGSYEQYF. The V gene is TRBV28, the J gene TRBJ2-7; 12 nucleotides line up with TRBD2. The CDR3 extends over 17 amino acids. With V trimmed by 2 bases and J by 0 bases, 5 bases remained unmatched. From germline, CDR1 is MDHEN and CDR2 SYDVKM.

The chain uses TRBV27 and TRBJ2-7, with unresolved D. CDR3 length: 14 amino acids. Per germline, CDR1 MNHEY and CDR2 SMNVEV (reference sequence). The V gene lost 2 bases and the J gene lost 6 bases, with 14 bases spanning the gap. CDR3 amino acids: CASSLIPGVPEQYF. The CDR3 DNA reads as TGTGCCAGCAGTTTAATCCCCGGTGTTCCCGAGCAGTACTTC.

The chain couples TRBV30 to TRBJ1-1; no firm D call. The CDR3 sequence is 11 residues long. V lost 2 bases to trimming and J lost 7 bases, with 8 bases between them. The V gene's germline CDR1 is GTSNPN and CDR2 SVGIG (reference sequence). CDR3 amino acids: CAWSRANEAFF. DNA for the CDR3: TGTGCCTGGAGTAGAGCCAATGAAGCTTTCTTT.

This sequence joins TRBV19 and TRBJ1-2, with D hard to call. V lost 5 bases and J lost 5, with 18 bases in between. There are 15 residues in the CDR3. In germline, CDR1 is LNHDA, CDR2 SQIVND (reference sequence). DNA of the CDR3: TGTGCCAGTAGTGACCGGACTGGAGGGAGTTATGGCTACACCTTC. This translates into CASSDRTGGSYGYTF.

The genes are TRBV10-2 and TRBJ1-2; D might be TRBD1 (5 bases). This CDR3 is built from 14 residues. V lost 3 bases to trimming and J lost 4 bases, with 12 bases between them. The germline CDR1 and CDR2 sequences are WSHSY and SAAADI. The CDR3 sequence: CASSDFGGGYGYTF. The CDR3 bases are TGCGCCAGCAGTGATTTCGGGGGTGGCTATGGCTACACCTTC.

The V gene is TRBV6-1, the J gene TRBJ1-2, with D unresolved. CDR1 and CDR2 (germline): MNHNS, SASEGT. The V and J ends lost 4 bases and 5 bases respectively, with 17 bases between them. This CDR3 is 15 amino acids long. CDR3 DNA sequence: TGTGCCAGCAGTGTGGGAACAGTTGGGAGGTATGGCTACACCTTC. It translates to CASSVGTVGRYGYTF.

This clone appeared a single time. Distinct nucleotide sequences in the sample also encode this CDR3. The rearrangement uses TRBV28 and TRBJ2-3; D may be TRBD1 (5 bases). The CDR3 loop spans 13 amino acids. Trimming took 7 bases from V and 1 from J, leaving 9 bases between them. Per the germline V gene, CDR1 is MDHEN and CDR2 is SYDVKM. The CDR3 loop is CASKQGGTDTQYF. The CDR3 DNA reads TGTGCCAGCAAACAAGGGGGCACAGATACGCAGTATTTT.

The V call is TRBV30, the J call TRBJ2-7, with D perhaps TRBD1 (5 bases). Germline values: CDR1 GTSNPN, CDR2 SVGIG (reference sequence). V shed 0 bases and J shed 6 bases, with 15 bases lying between them. The CDR3 totals 14 residues. The CDR3 loop is CAWSVLRGRGEQYF. The CDR3 DNA reads as TGTGCCTGGAGTGTACTACGTGGTAGGGGCGAGCAGTACTTC. Complete variable domain (other parts from reference TRBV30 and TRBJ2-7): SQTIHQWPATLVQPVGSPLSLECTVEGTSNPNLYWYRQAAGRGLQLLFYSVGIGQISSEVPQNLSASRPQDRQFILSSKKLLLSDSGFYLCAWSVLRGRGEQYFGPGTRLTVT.

V is TRBV5-4 and J is TRBJ2-5; D ambiguous. The assigned J gene may be wrong: the sequence end matches TRBJ2-7 better. The V gene's germline CDR1 is SGHNT and CDR2 YYREEE (reference sequence). The CDR3 runs to 14 residues. As DNA, the CDR3 is TGTGCCAGCAGCTCTCGGGTTGACTCCTACGAGCAGTACTTC. Protein product: CASSSRVDSYEQYF.

Comments on this clone: At one end, the junction sequence differs from germline, possibly due to a read error. The genes are TRBV6-5 and TRBJ2-3, with TRBD1 matching 9 bases. The CDR3 contains 16 residues. Germline V gives CDR1 MNHEY, CDR2 SVGAGI. In DNA, the CDR3 is TGTGCCAGCAGCTACTACAGGGGGCTGAGCACAGATACGCAGTATTTT. It translates to CASSYYRGLSTDTQYF.

The chain joins TRBV4-1 to TRBJ2-7; D possibly corresponds to TRBD1 (5 bases). There are 12 residues in the CDR3. V was shortened by 1 base and J by 6 bases, with 7 bases between the two germline ends. Germline V lookup: CDR1 MGHRA, CDR2 YSYEKL. The CDR3, as DNA: TGCGCCAGCAGCCAAGGGGGCGGCGAGCAGTACTTC. It translates to CASSQGGGEQYF.

The chain combines TRBV29-1 with TRBJ1-3; weak D call: TRBD1 (6 bases). Trimming took off 7 bases at V and 0 bases at J, with 10 bases between the two ends. Germline V gives CDR1 SQVTM, CDR2 ANQGSEA. CDR3 length: 13 amino acids. CDR3 in DNA: TGCAGCGCAGGACAGCGCTCTGGAAACACCATATATTTT. Encoded protein: CSAGQRSGNTIYF.

The chain joins TRBV10-2 to TRBJ1-1; D might be TRBD1 (6 bases). V lost 4 bases to trimming and J lost 3 bases, with 9 bases between them. Germline V CDR1 and CDR2: WSHSY, SAAADI. The CDR3 contains 13 residues. The CDR3 loop reads CASSAQGDTEAFF. In DNA, the CDR3 is TGCGCCAGCAGTGCACAGGGCGACACTGAAGCTTTCTTT.

The genes are TRBV11-3 and TRBJ2-2, with a tentative D call TRBD1 (6 bases). The CDR3 covers 18 residues. The V gene lost 5 bases and the J gene lost 1 base, with 20 bases spanning the gap. Germline V gene sequence: CDR1 SGHNT, CDR2 YENEEA. In nucleotides, the CDR3 is TGTGCCAGCAGCCCAAAAAGAGTTCCGGGACAGAACACCGGGGAGCTGTTTTTT. Translating gives CASSPKRVPGQNTGELFF.

The V and J genes are TRBV7-8 and TRBJ2-3; D gene ambiguous. The CDR3 spans 12 residues. Germline loops: CDR1 SGHVS, CDR2 FQNEAQ. V lost 4 bases, J lost 0 bases, and 2 bases lay in between. The CDR3 sequence is CASSSSTDTQYF. CDR3 DNA sequence: TGTGCCAGCAGCTCTAGCACAGATACGCAGTATTTT.

This sequence joins TRBV11-2 and TRBJ2-1; the match to TRBD2 covers 8 bases. The length of the CDR3 is 16 residues. Unmatched junction bases numbered 6, after V lost 3 bases and J lost 2 bases. Germline CDR1 reads SGHAT; CDR2 reads FQNNGV. The CDR3 here is CASSLGGLEPYNEQFF. Written as DNA, the CDR3 is TGTGCCAGCAGCTTGGGGGGACTAGAACCCTACAATGAGCAGTTCTTC.